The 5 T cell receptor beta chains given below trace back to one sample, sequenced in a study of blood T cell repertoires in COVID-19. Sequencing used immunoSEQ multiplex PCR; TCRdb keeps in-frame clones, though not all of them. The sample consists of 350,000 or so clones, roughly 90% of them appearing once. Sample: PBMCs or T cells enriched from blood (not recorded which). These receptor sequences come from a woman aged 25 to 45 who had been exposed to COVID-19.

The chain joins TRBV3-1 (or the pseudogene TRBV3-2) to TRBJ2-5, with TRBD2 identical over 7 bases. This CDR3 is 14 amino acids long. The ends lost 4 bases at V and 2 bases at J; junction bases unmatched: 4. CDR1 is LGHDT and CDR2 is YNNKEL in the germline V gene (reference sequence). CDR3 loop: CASSLGTTQETQYF. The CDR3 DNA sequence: TGTGCCAGCAGCCTGGGGACTACTCAAGAGACCCAGTACTTC.

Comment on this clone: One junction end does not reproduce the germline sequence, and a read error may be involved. The CDR3 loop is CASSLAPGAFF. CDR3 in DNA: TGTGCCAGCAGTTTAGCACCAGGGGCATTCTTC. J is TRBJ1-2 and V is TRBV12-3 or TRBV12-4, with a weak D call TRBD1 (6 bases). This CDR3 contains 11 residues.

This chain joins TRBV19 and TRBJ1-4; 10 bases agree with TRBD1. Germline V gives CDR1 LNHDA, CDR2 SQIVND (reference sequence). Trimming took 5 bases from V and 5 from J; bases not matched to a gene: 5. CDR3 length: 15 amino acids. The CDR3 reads CASSPRQGANEKLFF. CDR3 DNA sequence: TGTGCCAGTAGTCCCAGACAGGGGGCGAATGAAAAACTGTTTTTT.

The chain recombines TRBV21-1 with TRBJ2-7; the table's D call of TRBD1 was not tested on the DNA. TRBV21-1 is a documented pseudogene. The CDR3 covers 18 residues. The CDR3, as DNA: TGTGCCAGCAGCAATAGGGACAGCGCTAAAACCTTTACCTACGAGCAGTACTTC. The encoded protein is CASSNRDSAKTFTYEQYF.

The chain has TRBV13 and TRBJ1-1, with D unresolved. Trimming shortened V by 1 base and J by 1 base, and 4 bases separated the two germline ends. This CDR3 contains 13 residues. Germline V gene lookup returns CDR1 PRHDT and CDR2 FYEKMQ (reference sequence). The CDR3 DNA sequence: TGTGCCAGCAGCTTAGAGCCGAACACTGAAGCTTTCTTT. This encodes CASSLEPNTEAFF.